In this sample, the clone carrying this TCR beta chain turned up once. The junction and the germline gene differ at one end; a read error may be behind it. This specimen belongs to a study of shared clonotypes between healthy human individuals. Sequencing was performed with immunoSEQ multiplex PCR; in TCRdb, only in-frame clones are kept and a portion is missing. The table lists more than 400,000 clones, around 80% of them singletons, with 12% in the top ten. This TCR was sampled from a woman aged 40 to 49 in good health. Some clones in this sample may be carry-over from other donors' samples. The sample taken for sequencing was PBMCs.

The CDR3 protein is CAGSYRTGREGELFF. In DNA form, the CDR3 reads TGTGCCGGCAGTTATAGGACAGGGAGGGAAGGGGAGCTGTTTTTT. The genes are TRBV6-6 and TRBJ2-2; D might be TRBD1 (8 bases). Germline V gene lookup returns CDR1 MNHNY and CDR2 SVGAGI (reference sequence). The CDR3 length is 15 residues.